The clone carrying this TCR beta chain is a singleton in its sample. The antigen remains unidentified. These data are taken from a study of blood T cells in healthy people across ages. Germline values: CDR1 DFQATT, CDR2 SNEGSKA (reference sequence). This CDR3 is built from 12 residues. Trimming took 1 base from V and 4 from J, leaving 8 bases between them. A J-beta primer mix and a sample-barcoded 5' primer were used in a second PCR of roughly 7 to 12 cycles. TCRdb re-called the 5' RACE reads through MiXCR, storing one row per CDR3 protein. The sample includes roughly 1,300,000 distinct CDR3 sequences, 45% to 70% seen only once; the top ten take approximately 7%. Study-level findings and limits: Conclusively comparing naive with antigen-experienced cells was impossible with unsorted PBMCs.

The specimen sequenced was blood. The TCR comes from a man aged 18 to 35 in good health. The rearrangement links TRBV20-1 to TRBJ2-7, with D hard to call. In DNA form, the CDR3 reads TGCAGTGCTAGAGGTAACATATACGAGCAGTACTTC. It is translated as CSARGNIYEQYF.